This T cell receptor beta chain came from a study of regulatory T cells in long-lasting Graves disease. Study overall: More than 5 years of antithyroid drugs with positive TSH receptor antibodies defined persistent Graves' disease.

In this sample, this clonotype turned up many times. As for time point: persistent/refractory GD, antithyroid drugs over 5 years with positive TRAb. The TCR library was made from RNA extracted from PBMCs. Assembly of TCR beta libraries relied on iRepertoire HTBI primers together with Arm-PCR of CDR3 regions. MiXCR was run by TCRdb on the multiplex PCR reads, yielding one entry per CDR3 protein. The data contain 400,000 to 500,000 distinct CDR3 sequences, around a fifth of them singletons. Sequencing used peripheral blood mononuclear cells (PBMCs), obtained when the disease was refractory, from a patient treated with antithyroid drugs. This TCR was sampled from a female donor with Graves disease.

Here the CDR3 DNA reads TGCGCCAGCAGCGAAAGACAGGCTGAAGCTTTCTTT. Its protein is CASSERQAEAFF. The rearrangement joins TRBV5-1 to TRBJ1-1; possibly TRBD1 for D (6 bases). The germline V and J ends were trimmed by 4 bases and 6 bases, with 10 bases remaining between them. Germline lookup yields CDR1 SGHRS and CDR2 YFSETQ. The CDR3 runs to 12 residues. Together with reference TRBV5-1 and TRBJ1-1, the CDR3 gives the full variable domain: KAGVTQTPRYLIKTRGQQVTLSCSPISGHRSVSWYQQTPGQGLQFLFEYFSETQRNKGNFPGRFSGRQFSNSRSEMNVSTLELGDSALYLCASSERQAEAFFGQGTRLTVV.